The entry below describes one T cell receptor beta chain. This sample stems from a study of blood T cell repertoires in COVID-19. Study information: PBMCs, B-cell-depleted T cells, or T cells provided the cDNA or gDNA that made up the material.

Authors' data handling: Amplified reference gene primers provided the basis for estimating nucleated cell counts. Generated by immunoSEQ multiplex PCR, the TCRdb table keeps only in-frame clones and is missing some. The DNA was the basis for D and trimming; V, J and clone size are from that table. The sample includes roughly 290,000 clones, more than 80% seen only once; the top ten take roughly 7.3%. During active infection, Seattle patients enrolled and were then monitored through disease. This sequence was found in a woman younger than 45 with COVID-19, enrolled during active disease. Source material: peripheral blood.

This CDR3 reads CASSGQGVGYGYTF. CDR3 nucleotide sequence: TGTGCCAGCAGCGGCCAGGGGGTAGGCTATGGCTACACCTTC. V and J are TRBV9 and TRBJ1-2, with 7 bases matching TRBD1. The ends lost 3 bases at V and 4 bases at J; junction bases unmatched: 6. CDR3 length: 14 amino acids. Germline loops: CDR1 SGDLS, CDR2 YYNGEE.